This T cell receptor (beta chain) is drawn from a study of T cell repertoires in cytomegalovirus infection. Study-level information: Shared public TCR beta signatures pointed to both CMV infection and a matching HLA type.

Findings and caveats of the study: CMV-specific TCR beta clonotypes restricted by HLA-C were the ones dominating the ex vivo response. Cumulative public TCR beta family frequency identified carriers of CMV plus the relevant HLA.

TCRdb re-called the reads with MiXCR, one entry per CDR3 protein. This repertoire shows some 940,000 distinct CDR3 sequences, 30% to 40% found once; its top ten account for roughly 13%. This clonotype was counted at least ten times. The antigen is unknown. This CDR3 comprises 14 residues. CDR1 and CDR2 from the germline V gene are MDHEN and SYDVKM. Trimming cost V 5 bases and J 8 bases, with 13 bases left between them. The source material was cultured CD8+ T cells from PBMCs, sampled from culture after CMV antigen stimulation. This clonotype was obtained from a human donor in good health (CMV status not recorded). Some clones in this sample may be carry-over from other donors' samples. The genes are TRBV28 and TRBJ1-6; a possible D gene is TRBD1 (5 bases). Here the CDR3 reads CASSPDSSHSPLHF. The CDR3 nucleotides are TGTGCCAGCAGTCCTGACAGCAGTCATTCACCCCTCCACTTT.